The rows below give T cell receptor beta chains drawn from one sample of a study of blood T cells in healthy people across ages. TCRdb recomputed calls from the 5' RACE reads with MiXCR, one row per CDR3 protein. The sample contains some 290,000 distinct CDR3 sequences, 25% to 30% of which appear only once. Sequencing used blood. The source is a woman in her seventies in good health. CDR3s include the opening cysteine and the closing phenylalanine or tryptophan. Fields, in order: J gene, D gene, CDR3 length, V gene, clone size, CDR3 DNA, CDR3 protein. The D gene is left open where the match is weak. Some rows mark clone size as missing; the rest say once, few, many or name a class of expanded clone.

TRBJ2-7,TRBD1,16,TRBV7-9,.,TGTGCCAGCAGCAAAATGACCGGGACAGATCCCTACGAGCAGTACTTC,CASSKMTGTDPYEQYF
TRBJ1-2,.,15,TRBV4-3,few,TGCGCCAGCAGCCCAAGGCCAGGGGCTGACTATGGCTACACCTTC,CASSPRPGADYGYTF
TRBJ2-7,.,13,TRBV3-1,.,TGTGCCAGCAGCCAGACCACAGTCTACGAGCAGTACTTC,CASSQTTVYEQYF
TRBJ2-7,TRBD1,13,TRBV28,many,TGTGCCAGCAGTTTTGACAGGGTAGGCGAGCAGTACTTC,CASSFDRVGEQYF
TRBJ1-5,TRBD1,16,TRBV10-3,few,TGTGCCATCAGTGACCCAACCACAGGGGTTGGTCAGCCCCAGCATTTT,CAISDPTTGVGQPQHF
TRBJ2-7,.,12,TRBV5-1,few,TGCGCCAGCAGCCCTCTGACGGGCGAGCAGTACTTC,CASSPLTGEQYF
TRBJ1-2,.,16,TRBV7-8,few,TGTGCCAGCAGCTTACTCGGAGACGGGATTAACTATGGCTACACCTTC,CASSLLGDGINYGYTF
TRBJ2-2,.,16,TRBV6-1,.,TGTGCCACCCAATCGGGTTGGGGGGGCACCACCGGGGAGCTGTTTTTT,CATQSGWGGTTGELFF
TRBJ2-7,.,12,TRBV3-1,many,TGTGCCAGCAGCCGAGACCAGGTGGAGCAGTACTTC,CASSRDQVEQYF
TRBJ2-5,.,16,TRBV18,.,TGTGCCAGCTCACGAGAGACAGGTTTCAGCCAAGAGACCCAGTACTTC,CASSRETGFSQETQYF
TRBJ2-2,TRBD1,13,TRBV4-2,many,TGTGCCAGCAGAGGGACAGGGACCGGGGAGCTGTTTTTT,CASRGTGTGELFF
TRBJ1-5,.,14,TRBV7-2,many,TGTGCCAGCAGCTACGGACAGAGCAATCAGCCCCAGCATTTT,CASSYGQSNQPQHF
TRBJ1-1,TRBD1,13,TRBV6-2/TRBV6-3,.,TGTGCCAGCACTGCCGGACAGGCCTATGAAGCTTTCTTT,CASTAGQAYEAFF
TRBJ2-1,TRBD2,17,TRBV5-5,.,TGTGCCAGCGGCTTTCACGGGAGGGCCGGATCCTACAATGAGCAGTTCTTC,CASGFHGRAGSYNEQFF
TRBJ2-6,.,14,TRBV20-1,.,TGCAGTGCTAGGCGAGCCCCTGGGGCCAACGTCCTGACTTTC,CSARRAPGANVLTF
TRBJ2-7,.,12,TRBV20-1,.,TGCAGTGCTACCCGTCCCCCGTCGGAGCAGTACTTC,CSATRPPSEQYF
TRBJ1-1,.,15,TRBV28,.,TGTGCCAGCAGTCCCCCCGGACGTATGAACACTGAAGCTTTCTTT,CASSPPGRMNTEAFF
TRBJ2-5,.,14,TRBV11-2,.,TGTGCCAGCAGCTTTCTACCAGCACCAGAGACCCAGTACTTC,CASSFLPAPETQYF
TRBJ2-1,.,15,TRBV5-5,few,TGTGCCAGCAGCTTGAGGCTAGCGAATTACAATGAGCAGTTCTTC,CASSLRLANYNEQFF
TRBJ2-7,.,13,TRBV7-9,.,TGTGCCAGCAGCTTTGGCAACCTCTACGAGCAGTACTTC,CASSFGNLYEQYF
TRBJ1-2,.,13,TRBV5-1,few,TGCGCCAGCACCAAGGAAGGGTTAGGTGGCTACACCTTC,CASTKEGLGGYTF
TRBJ2-1,TRBD2,13,TRBV24-1,few,TGTGCCACCAGGGGGGGGGACTACAATGAGCAGTTCTTC,CATRGGDYNEQFF
TRBJ2-5,.,13,TRBV7-6,many,TGTGCCAGCAGCTTAAAAGACGGCTCAAGGGAGTTCTTC,CASSLKDGSREFF
TRBJ2-7,.,15,TRBV12-3/TRBV12-4,.,TGTGCCGGCAGTTCACCGGGAGCCCCGGGATACGAGCAGTACTTC,CAGSSPGAPGYEQYF
TRBJ1-4,.,15,TRBV25-1,few,TGTGCCAGCAGGGCCCTTTCGGCAGGGCGGGAAAAACTGTTTTTT,CASRALSAGREKLFF
TRBJ2-7,.,14,TRBV3-1,.,TGTGCCAGCAGCCAAGTTACAGGGATCTACGAGCAGTACTTC,CASSQVTGIYEQYF
TRBJ2-1,.,13,TRBV4-2,few,TGTGCCAGCAGCCAATCGGCAAACAATGAGCAGTTCTTC,CASSQSANNEQFF
TRBJ1-2,.,14,TRBV29-1,.,TGCAGCGTTGAAGGGGACCTCCTCTACTATGGCTACACCTTC,CSVEGDLLYYGYTF
TRBJ2-5,TRBD1,16,TRBV7-9,few,TGTGCCAGCAGCTTCCCCCGGGACAGGGCCCAAGAGACCCAGTACTTC,CASSFPRDRAQETQYF
TRBJ2-7,.,13,TRBV7-2,.,TGTGCCAGCAGCTCCATCGGGCGTAACGAGCAGTACTTC,CASSSIGRNEQYF
TRBJ1-5,.,12,TRBV20-1,few,TGCAGTGCTCAGGCCCTGAATCAGCCCCAGCATTTT,CSAQALNQPQHF
TRBJ1-6,.,15,TRBV2,.,TGTGCCAGCATTTCAACAGGGTTTTATAATTCACCCCTCCACTTT,CASISTGFYNSPLHF
TRBJ1-4,TRBD1,15,TRBV20-1,.,TGCAGTGCTTCTCCTCGGGGGACAGGGAACGAAAAACTGTTTTTT,CSASPRGTGNEKLFF
TRBJ2-1,.,14,TRBV29-1,.,TGCGGCACACGTGGCCGGGACACAGTCAATGAGCAGTTCTTC,CGTRGRDTVNEQFF
TRBJ1-1,.,12,TRBV29-1,many,TGCAGCGCGACAGTGGGGTACACTGAAGCTTTCTTT,CSATVGYTEAFF
TRBJ2-7,.,14,TRBV5-1,.,TGCGCCAGCCGCTCGGTCATGAGCTCCTACGAGCAGTACTTC,CASRSVMSSYEQYF
TRBJ2-5,.,16,TRBV7-9,few,TGTGCCAGCAGCTTACCCCCCAGGGGTCCACAAGAGACCCAGTACTTC,CASSLPPRGPQETQYF
TRBJ1-1,TRBD1,15,TRBV13,.,TGTGCCAGCAGCCGACAGGGACGGTTGAACACTGAAGCTTTCTTT,CASSRQGRLNTEAFF
TRBJ2-1,TRBD2,16,TRBV12-3/TRBV12-4,many,TGTGCCAGCAGCCCCAGACTAGCGGGAGGGAGGAATGAGCAGTTCTTC,CASSPRLAGGRNEQFF
TRBJ2-3,.,15,TRBV9,.,TGTGCCAGCAGCGTAGGTACAAACCCCACAGATACGCAGTATTTT,CASSVGTNPTDTQYF
TRBJ1-4,.,13,TRBV15,.,TGTGCCACCAGCAGATCCCCCCCTGAAAAACTGTTTTTT,CATSRSPPEKLFF
TRBJ2-5,.,17,TRBV4-1,few,TGCGCCAGCAGCCAAGATGAGCGTAGGGTCGGCAAGGGGACCCAGTACTTC,CASSQDERRVGKGTQYF
TRBJ1-1,TRBD1,14,TRBV28,.,TGTGCCAGCACCCCGGGGATAGGGTACAGGGGAGCTTTCTTT,CASTPGIGYRGAFF
TRBJ2-5,.,15,TRBV20-1,.,TGCAGTGCTAGAGGTCAATTTTTAGCGGTAGAGACCCAGTACTTC,CSARGQFLAVETQYF
TRBJ1-1,.,12,TRBV14,few,TGTGCCAGCAGCCAAGGTGGCACTGAAGCTTTCTTT,CASSQGGTEAFF
TRBJ1-4,.,14,TRBV19,few,TGTGCCTGCCGAGGAACAGCCTCTAATGAAAAACTGTTTTTT,CACRGTASNEKLFF
TRBJ2-5,.,13,TRBV5-1,few,TGCGCCAGCAGCTTGACGCCGGGGGAGACCCAGTACTTC,CASSLTPGETQYF
TRBJ2-1,TRBD2,15,TRBV12-3/TRBV12-4,.,TGTGCCAGCAGCCCGGGACTAGCGGGAGAGAATGAGCAGTTCTTC,CASSPGLAGENEQFF
TRBJ1-4,.,15,TRBV5-1,many,TGCGCCAGCAGCTCCGAGGGGGGGCGCGGTGAAAAACTGTTTTTT,CASSSEGGRGEKLFF
TRBJ2-1,TRBD2,16,TRBV18,.,TGTGCCAGCTCACCGCCCGCGGGGGGGAGATACAATGAGCAGTTCTTC,CASSPPAGGRYNEQFF
TRBJ2-7,.,15,TRBV7-2,few,TGTGCCAGCAGCTTTTCCCCGGTCACATCCTACGAGCAGTACTTC,CASSFSPVTSYEQYF
TRBJ1-5,TRBD1,17,TRBV3-1,few,TGTGCCAGCAGCCCCGGATGGGACAGGGGGTGGGATCAGCCCCAGCATTTT,CASSPGWDRGWDQPQHF
TRBJ2-2,TRBD2,14,TRBV4-2,many,TGTGCCACGCGGGAGGGCCCAGGCACCGGGGAGCTGTTTTTT,CATREGPGTGELFF
TRBJ2-5,.,14,TRBV11-2,few,TGTGCCAGCAGCTTGGGCAGGAGGGGCGAGACCCAGTACTTC,CASSLGRRGETQYF
TRBJ1-1,.,14,TRBV20-1,.,TGCAGTGCTACCAGGGGAGGGGTGGGCACTGAAGCTTTCTTT,CSATRGGVGTEAFF
TRBJ2-1,.,14,TRBV20-1,.,TGCAGTGCTCTACGGGCCCAGCCGATCAATGAGCAGTTCTTC,CSALRAQPINEQFF
TRBJ2-7,.,14,TRBV6-2/TRBV6-3,few,TGTGCCAGCAGAGAGACAGTGTATCTGGGCGAGCAGTACTTC,CASRETVYLGEQYF
TRBJ2-7,TRBD1,12,TRBV15,few,TGTGCCACAGCCGGGACAGGGGTCGAGCAGTACTTC,CATAGTGVEQYF
TRBJ1-4,.,15,TRBV4-1,.,TGCGCCAGCAGCCAAGATCAGGCCGTAGGAGAAAAACTGTTTTTT,CASSQDQAVGEKLFF